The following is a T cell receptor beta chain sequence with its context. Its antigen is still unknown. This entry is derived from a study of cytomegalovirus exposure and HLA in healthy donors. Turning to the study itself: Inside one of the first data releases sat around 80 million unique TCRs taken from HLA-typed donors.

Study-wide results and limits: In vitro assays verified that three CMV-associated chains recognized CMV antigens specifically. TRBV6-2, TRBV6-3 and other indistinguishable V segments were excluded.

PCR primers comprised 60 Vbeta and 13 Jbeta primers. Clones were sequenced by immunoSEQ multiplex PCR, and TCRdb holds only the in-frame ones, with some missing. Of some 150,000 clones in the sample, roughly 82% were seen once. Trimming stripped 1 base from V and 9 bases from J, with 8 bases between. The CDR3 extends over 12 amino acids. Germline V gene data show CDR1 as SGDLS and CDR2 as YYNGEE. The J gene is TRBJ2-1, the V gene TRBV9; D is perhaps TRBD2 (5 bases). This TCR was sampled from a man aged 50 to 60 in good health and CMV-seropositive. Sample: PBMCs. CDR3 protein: CASSVLAGEQFF. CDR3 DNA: TGTGCCAGCAGCGTACTAGCCGGTGAGCAGTTCTTC.